This TCR beta chain was found in a study of T-cell memory formation after mild COVID-19. Study-wide points: The CD4+ clones that contracted clustered mainly within CM and EM, and the CD8+ clones concentrated in EMRA.

As concerns this clonotype: Its specificity is unknown.

A 5'RACE reaction primed in the constant segment made cDNA libraries of TCR alpha and TCR beta, and these carried sample barcodes and UMIs. Each CDR3 protein gets one entry after TCRdb re-called the 5' RACE reads with MiXCR. The sample holds 150,000 or so distinct CDR3 sequences, 9.5% to 13% seen once. Germline V gene data show CDR1 as SNHLY and CDR2 as FYNNEI. V lost 6 bases and J lost 6, with 14 bases in between. The CDR3 is 13 residues long. This clonotype originated in a young man who had mild COVID-19 (a few samples of this study predate the infection). Cell type and time point are not known. The chain is built from TRBV2 and TRBJ1-1; D unclear. Sequencing was performed on PBMCs or a T cell subset sorted from them (not recorded which). The CDR3 sequence is CASSEIEDSEAFF. CDR3 sequence (DNA): TGTGCCAGCAGCGAGATCGAGGACTCTGAAGCTTTCTTT.